The present T cell receptor (beta chain) was sequenced within a study of identical twins. This clonotype has a count of ten or more. Per germline, CDR1 SQVTM and CDR2 ANQGSEA. The V end lost 3 bases, the J end lost 0 bases, and 9 bases lay between the germline ends. CDR3 size: 14 residues. Using its own MiXCR run on the 5' RACE reads, TCRdb lists one record per CDR3 protein. The data contain about 900,000 distinct CDR3 sequences, around an eighth of them seen just once; the ten biggest clones take up around 1.6%. This sample also appeared in a second study, on yellow fever vaccine responses in identical twins.

Sequencing was performed on PBMCs. This clonotype was sampled from a young woman in good health. The chain employs TRBV29-1 and TRBJ2-1, with a tentative D call TRBD2 (5 bases). The CDR3 DNA reads as TGCAGCGTTGACCGGGGAAGCTCCTACAATGAGCAGTTCTTC. Its protein product is CSVDRGSSYNEQFF.